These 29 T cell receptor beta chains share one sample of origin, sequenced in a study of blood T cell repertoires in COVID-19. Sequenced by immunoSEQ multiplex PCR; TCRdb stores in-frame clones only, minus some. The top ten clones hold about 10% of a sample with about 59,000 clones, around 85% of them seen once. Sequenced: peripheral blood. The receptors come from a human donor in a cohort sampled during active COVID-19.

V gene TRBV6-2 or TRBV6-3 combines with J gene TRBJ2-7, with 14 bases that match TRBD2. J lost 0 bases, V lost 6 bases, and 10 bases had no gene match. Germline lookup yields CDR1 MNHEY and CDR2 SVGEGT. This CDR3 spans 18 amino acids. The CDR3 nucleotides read TGTGCCAGCAGCCGACTAGCGGGAGGGCTAACCGGCTCCTACGAGCAGTACTTC. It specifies CASSRLAGGLTGSYEQYF.

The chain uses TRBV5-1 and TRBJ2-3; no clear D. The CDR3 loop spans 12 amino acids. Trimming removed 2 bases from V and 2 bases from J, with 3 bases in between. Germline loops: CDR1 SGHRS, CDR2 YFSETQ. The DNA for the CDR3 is TGCGCCAGCAGCTTTTACACAGATACGCAGTATTTT. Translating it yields CASSFYTDTQYF.

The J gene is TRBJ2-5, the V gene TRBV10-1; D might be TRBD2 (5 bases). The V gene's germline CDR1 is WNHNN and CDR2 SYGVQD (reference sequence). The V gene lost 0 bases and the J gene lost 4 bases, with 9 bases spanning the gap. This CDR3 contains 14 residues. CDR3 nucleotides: TGCGCCAGCAGTGAGTCGGGAGCGGCAGAGACCCAGTACTTC. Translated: CASSESGAAETQYF.

The CDR3 DNA sequence: TGTGCCAGCAGCTTAACGATGGGAGAAGGAGAGACCCAGTACTTC. This codes for CASSLTMGEGETQYF. The chain is built from TRBV7-9 and TRBJ2-5, with TRBD2 as a possible D gene (5 bases). V was pared by 2 bases and J by 4 bases, with 14 bases between. The V gene's germline CDR1 is SEHNR and CDR2 FQNEAQ (reference sequence). This CDR3 spans 15 amino acids.

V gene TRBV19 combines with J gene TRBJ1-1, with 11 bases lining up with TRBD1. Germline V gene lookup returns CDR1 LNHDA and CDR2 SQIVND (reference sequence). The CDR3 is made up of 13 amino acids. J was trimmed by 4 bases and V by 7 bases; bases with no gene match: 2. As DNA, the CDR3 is TGTGCCAGTAAGGGGACAGGGGGCACTGAAGCTTTCTTT. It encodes CASKGTGGTEAFF.

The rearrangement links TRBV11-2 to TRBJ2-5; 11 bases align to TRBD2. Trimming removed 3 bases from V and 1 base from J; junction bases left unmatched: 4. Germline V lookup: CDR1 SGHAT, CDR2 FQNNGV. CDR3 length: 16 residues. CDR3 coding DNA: TGTGCCAGCAGCTTGAGGACTAGCGGGCCCCAAGAGACCCAGTACTTC. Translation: CASSLRTSGPQETQYF.

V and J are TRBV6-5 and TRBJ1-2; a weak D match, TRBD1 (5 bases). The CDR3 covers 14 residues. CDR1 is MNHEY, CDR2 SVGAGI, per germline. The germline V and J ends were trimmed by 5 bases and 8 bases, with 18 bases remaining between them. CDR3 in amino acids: CASSQWGRAGGYTF. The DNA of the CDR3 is TGTGCCAGCAGTCAATGGGGCCGGGCCGGCGGCTACACCTTC.

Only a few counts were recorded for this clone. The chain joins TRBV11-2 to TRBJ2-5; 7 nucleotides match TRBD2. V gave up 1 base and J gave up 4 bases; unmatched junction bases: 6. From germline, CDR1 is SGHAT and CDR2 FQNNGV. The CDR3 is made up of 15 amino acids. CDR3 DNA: TGTGCCAGCAGCTTAGCGCGGCTAGCGGTAGAGACCCAGTACTTC. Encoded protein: CASSLARLAVETQYF.

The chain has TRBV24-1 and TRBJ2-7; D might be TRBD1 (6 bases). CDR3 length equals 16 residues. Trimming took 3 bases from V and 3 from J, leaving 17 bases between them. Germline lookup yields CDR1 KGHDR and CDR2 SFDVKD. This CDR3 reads CATSDAGTKGLYEQYF. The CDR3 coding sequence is TGTGCCACCAGTGATGCCGGGACAAAGGGTCTCTACGAGCAGTACTTC.

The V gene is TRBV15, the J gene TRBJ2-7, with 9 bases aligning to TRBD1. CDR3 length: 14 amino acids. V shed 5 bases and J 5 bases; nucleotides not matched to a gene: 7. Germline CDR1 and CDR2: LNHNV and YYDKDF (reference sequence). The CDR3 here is CATSGRDRVHEQYF. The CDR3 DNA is TGTGCCACCAGCGGCCGGGACAGGGTCCACGAGCAGTACTTC.

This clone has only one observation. This CDR3 is CASSPQGFDNSPLHF. The DNA of the CDR3 is TGCGCCAGCAGCCCTCAGGGATTCGACAATTCACCCCTCCACTTT. The chain couples TRBV4-1 to TRBJ1-6; D may be TRBD1 (5 bases). Trimming pared 4 bases from V and 7 bases from J, leaving 14 bases between. This CDR3 region has 15 residues. The germline V gene has CDR1 MGHRA and CDR2 YSYEKL.

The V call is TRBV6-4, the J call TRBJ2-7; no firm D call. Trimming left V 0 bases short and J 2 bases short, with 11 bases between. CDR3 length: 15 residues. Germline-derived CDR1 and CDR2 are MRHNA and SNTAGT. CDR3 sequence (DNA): TGTGCCAGCAGTGACTCGGGCAGGCCCCCCTACGAGCAGTACTTC. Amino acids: CASSDSGRPPYEQYF.

The CDR3 coding sequence is TGTGCCAGCAGTTTACAGGGGATAATTCGGCCCCAGCATTTT. The encoded protein is CASSLQGIIRPQHF. The V gene is TRBV12-1, the J gene TRBJ1-5; TRBD1 is taken as the D call from the table, unchecked against the DNA. TRBV12-1 is a known pseudogene. The CDR3 spans 14 residues.

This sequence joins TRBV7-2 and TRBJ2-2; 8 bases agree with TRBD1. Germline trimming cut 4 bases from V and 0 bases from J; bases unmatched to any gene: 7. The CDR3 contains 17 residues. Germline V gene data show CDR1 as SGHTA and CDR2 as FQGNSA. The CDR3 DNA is TGTGCCAGCAGCTCAATCCCACAGGGGGCGAACACCGGGGAGCTGTTTTTT. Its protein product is CASSSIPQGANTGELFF.

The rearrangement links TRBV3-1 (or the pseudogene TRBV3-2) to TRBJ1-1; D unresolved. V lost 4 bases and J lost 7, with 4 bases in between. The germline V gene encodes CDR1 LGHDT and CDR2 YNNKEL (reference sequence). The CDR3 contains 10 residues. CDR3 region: CASSPLEAFF. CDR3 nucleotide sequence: TGTGCCAGCAGCCCCCTTGAAGCTTTCTTT.

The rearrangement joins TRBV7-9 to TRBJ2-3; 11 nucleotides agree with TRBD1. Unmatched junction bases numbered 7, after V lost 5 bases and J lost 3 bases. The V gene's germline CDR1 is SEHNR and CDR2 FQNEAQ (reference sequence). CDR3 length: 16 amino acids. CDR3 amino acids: CASSMRTGGLTDTQYF. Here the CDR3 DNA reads TGTGCCAGCAGCATGAGGACAGGGGGCTTGACAGATACGCAGTATTTT.

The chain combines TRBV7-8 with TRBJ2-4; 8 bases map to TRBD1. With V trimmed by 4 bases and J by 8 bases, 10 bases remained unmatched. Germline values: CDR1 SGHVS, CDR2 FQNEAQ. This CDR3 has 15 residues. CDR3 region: CASSSRTGFKDIQYF. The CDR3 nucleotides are TGTGCCAGCAGCTCCCGGACAGGGTTTAAGGACATTCAGTACTTC.

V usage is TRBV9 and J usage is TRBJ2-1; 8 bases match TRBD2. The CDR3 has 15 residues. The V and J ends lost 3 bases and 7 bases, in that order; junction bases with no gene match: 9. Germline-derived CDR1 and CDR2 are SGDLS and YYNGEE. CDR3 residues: CASSATGLVGNEQFF. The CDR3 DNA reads TGTGCCAGCAGCGCGACGGGACTAGTGGGGAATGAGCAGTTCTTC.

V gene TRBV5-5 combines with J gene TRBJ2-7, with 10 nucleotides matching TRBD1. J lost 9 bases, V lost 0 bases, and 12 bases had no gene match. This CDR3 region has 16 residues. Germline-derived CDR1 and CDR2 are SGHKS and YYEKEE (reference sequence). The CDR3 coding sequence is TGTGCCAGCAGCTTGGTGGTTGGGACAGGGGCGCTCGGGCAGTACTTC. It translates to CASSLVVGTGALGQYF.

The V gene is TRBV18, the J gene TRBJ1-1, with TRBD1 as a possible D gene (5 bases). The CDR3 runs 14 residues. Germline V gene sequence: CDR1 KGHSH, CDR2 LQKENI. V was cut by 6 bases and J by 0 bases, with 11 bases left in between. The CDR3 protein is CASSEGRMNTEAFF. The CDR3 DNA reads TGTGCCAGCTCGGAGGGACGGATGAACACTGAAGCTTTCTTT.

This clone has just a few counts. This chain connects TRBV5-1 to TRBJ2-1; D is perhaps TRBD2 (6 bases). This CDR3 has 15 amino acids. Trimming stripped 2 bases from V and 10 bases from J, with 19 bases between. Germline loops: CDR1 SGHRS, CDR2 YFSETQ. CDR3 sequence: CASSFGTLRGLEQFF. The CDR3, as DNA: TGCGCCAGCAGCTTCGGAACTTTGCGGGGTCTCGAGCAGTTCTTC.

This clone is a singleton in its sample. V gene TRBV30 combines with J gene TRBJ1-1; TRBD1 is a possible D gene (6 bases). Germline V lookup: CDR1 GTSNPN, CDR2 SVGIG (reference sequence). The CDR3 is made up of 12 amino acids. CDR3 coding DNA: TGTGCGGTGGGACACCAACTCACTGAAGCTTTCTTT. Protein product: CAVGHQLTEAFF. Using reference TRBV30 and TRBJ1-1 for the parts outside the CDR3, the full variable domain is SQTIHQWPATLVQPVGSPLSLECTVEGTSNPNLYWYRQAAGRGLQLLFYSVGIGQISSEVPQNLSASRPQDRQFILSSKKLLLSDSGFYLCAVGHQLTEAFFGQGTRLTVV.

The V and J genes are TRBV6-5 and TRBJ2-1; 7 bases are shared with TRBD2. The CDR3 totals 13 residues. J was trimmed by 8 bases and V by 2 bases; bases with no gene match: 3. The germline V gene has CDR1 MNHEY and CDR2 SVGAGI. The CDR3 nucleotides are TGTGCCAGCAGTTACGGCCGGGGGGATGAGCAGTTCTTC. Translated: CASSYGRGDEQFF.

In DNA, the CDR3 is TGTGCCAGCAGCTTAGCGGGAGGACCTACCTACGAGCAGTACTTC. Amino acid sequence: CASSLAGGPTYEQYF. The chain recombines TRBV7-6 with TRBJ2-7; D might be TRBD2 (6 bases). The CDR3 totals 15 residues. Germline-derived CDR1 and CDR2 are SGHVS and FNYEAQ. Trimming left V 0 bases short and J 2 bases short, with 11 bases between.

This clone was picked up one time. The DNA of the CDR3 is TGTGCCACCATGGGGGGGAACACTGAAGCTTTCTTT. This encodes CATMGGNTEAFF. The chain couples TRBV24-1 to TRBJ1-1; maybe TRBD1 (5 bases). V was shortened by 8 bases and J by 1 base, with 7 bases between the two germline ends. CDR1 and CDR2 (germline): KGHDR, SFDVKD. The CDR3 length is 12 residues.

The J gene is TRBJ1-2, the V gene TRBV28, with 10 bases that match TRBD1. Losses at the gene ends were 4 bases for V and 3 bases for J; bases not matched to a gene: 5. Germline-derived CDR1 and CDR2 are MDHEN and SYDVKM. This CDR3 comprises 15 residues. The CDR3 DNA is TGTGCCAGCAGTTCCCCCGACAGGGGGCACTATGGCTACACCTTC. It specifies CASSSPDRGHYGYTF.

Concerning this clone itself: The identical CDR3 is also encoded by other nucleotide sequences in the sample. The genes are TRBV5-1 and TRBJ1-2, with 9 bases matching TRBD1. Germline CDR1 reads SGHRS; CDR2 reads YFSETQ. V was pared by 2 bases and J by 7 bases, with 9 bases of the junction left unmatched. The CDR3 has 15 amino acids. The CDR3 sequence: CASSLAAGQGSGYTF. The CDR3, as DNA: TGCGCCAGCAGCTTAGCCGCGGGACAGGGTAGTGGCTACACCTTC.

CDR3 residues: CASSMRLAGGLEQYF. Written as DNA, the CDR3 is TGTGCCAGCAGCATGAGACTAGCGGGAGGACTTGAGCAGTACTTC. The chain has TRBV5-4 and TRBJ2-7, with 13 bases that match TRBD2. Germline V gives CDR1 SGHNT, CDR2 YYREEE (reference sequence). The junction had 8 bases not matched to a gene; V was cut back by 4 bases and J by 7 bases. The CDR3 consists of 15 residues.

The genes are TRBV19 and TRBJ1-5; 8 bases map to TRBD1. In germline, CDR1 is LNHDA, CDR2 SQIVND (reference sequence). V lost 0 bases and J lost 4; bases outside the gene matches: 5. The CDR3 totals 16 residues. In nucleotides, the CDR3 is TGTGCCAGTAGTATAGATGGGACAGGTGGGAATCAGCCCCAGCATTTT. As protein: CASSIDGTGGNQPQHF.